This note documents a single T cell receptor beta chain sequence. Antigen unknown. Unmatched junction bases numbered 13, after V lost 4 bases and J lost 4 bases. The CDR3 loop spans 16 amino acids. Germline-derived CDR1 and CDR2 are SGHTA and FQGNSA. Data came from immunoSEQ multiplex PCR; TCRdb stores just in-frame clones and leaves some out. The sample lists 100,000 to 150,000 clones, approximately 89% occurring once. The data stem from a study of cytomegalovirus exposure and HLA in healthy donors. Study findings and constraints: Rare sequences made up most TCRs, while some public TCRs were found in many donors. There were over 150 TCR beta chains listed as cytomegalovirus-associated. Confirmation in vitro established that a few CMV-associated chains were specific for CMV antigens.

The rearrangement joins TRBV7-2 to TRBJ2-7; 7 bases agree with TRBD2. Sequenced input: PBMCs. This clonotype was obtained from a woman between 18 and 29 years old in good health and CMV-seronegative. The CDR3, as DNA: TGTGCCAGCAGCTCCCCGGACGCACGGGAGGCATACGAGCAGTACTTC. Translating it yields CASSSPDAREAYEQYF.